Each of the 19 T cell receptor beta chains below was sequenced from the same sample in a study of T cell responses to AZD1222 COVID-19 vaccine. Generated by immunoSEQ multiplex PCR, the TCRdb table keeps only in-frame clones and is missing some. The sample shows about 110,000 clones, 80% to 95% of them seen only once. The specimen comprised peripheral blood, sampled 28 days after the second AZD1222 dose. The receptors stem from an adult who received the AZD1222 COVID-19 vaccine.

This chain joins TRBV9 and TRBJ1-3, with D uncertain. The V end lost 4 bases, the J end lost 6 bases, and 11 bases lay between the germline ends. The germline V gene encodes CDR1 SGDLS and CDR2 YYNGEE. The CDR3 runs to 13 residues. CDR3 DNA: TGTGCCAGCAGCCCCGGAGGTGAAAACACCATATATTTT. Residues: CASSPGGENTIYF.

Only one count was recorded for this clone. The chain has TRBV28 and TRBJ2-1, with D perhaps matching TRBD2 (6 bases). The CDR3 contains 14 residues. The germline V gene encodes CDR1 MDHEN and CDR2 SYDVKM. Trimming shortened V by 6 bases and J by 6 bases, and 15 bases separated the two germline ends. The CDR3 is CASRESQAGNEQFF. DNA for the CDR3: TGTGCCAGCAGGGAGTCTCAAGCGGGCAATGAGCAGTTCTTC.

The chain has TRBV3-1 (or the pseudogene TRBV3-2) and TRBJ2-2; D remains unclear. Germline values: CDR1 LGHDT, CDR2 YNNKEL (reference sequence). Trimming took 6 bases from V and 3 from J, leaving 14 bases between them. The CDR3 sequence is 15 residues long. In nucleotides, the CDR3 is TGTGCCAGCAGTCCCAATTCAGACTACACCGGGGAGCTGTTTTTT. Translated: CASSPNSDYTGELFF.

This clone was seen once. The rearrangement links TRBV4-1 to TRBJ2-7; tentative D call: TRBD1 (5 bases). The CDR3 spans 16 residues. Germline CDR1 MGHRA, CDR2 YSYEKL. V lost 0 bases and J lost 2, with 14 bases in between. The DNA for the CDR3 is TGCGCCAGCAGCCAAGATCCAATAGGGGCAACCTACGAGCAGTACTTC. It is translated as CASSQDPIGATYEQYF.

The genes are TRBV29-1 and TRBJ2-1; no clear D. CDR1 is SQVTM and CDR2 is ANQGSEA in the germline V gene. This CDR3 has 15 residues. Trimming removed 1 base at V and 3 bases at J, with 13 bases between. The CDR3 region has the DNA TGCAGCGTTGAAGGAATAGAAGGTCTCTACAATGAGCAGTTCTTC. Translated, it gives CSVEGIEGLYNEQFF.

V gene TRBV7-2 combines with J gene TRBJ2-3; D gene uncertain. V was cut by 5 bases and J by 2 bases, with 11 bases left in between. The CDR3 consists of 14 residues. Germline values: CDR1 SGHTA, CDR2 FQGNSA. Written as DNA, the CDR3 is TGTGCCAGCAGCCCCTGGACGGCCACAGATACGCAGTATTTT. Protein: CASSPWTATDTQYF.

The J gene is TRBJ1-3, the V gene TRBV19; D ambiguous. The V end lost 5 bases, the J end lost 0 bases, and 11 bases lay between the germline ends. The CDR3 is made up of 15 amino acids. CDR1 and CDR2 (germline): LNHDA, SQIVND (reference sequence). CDR3 in amino acids: CASSPGTGSGNTIYF. CDR3 in DNA: TGTGCCAGTAGTCCCGGTACGGGCTCTGGAAACACCATATATTTT. Supplemented by reference TRBV19 and TRBJ1-3, the full variable domain reads DGGITQSPKYLFRKEGQNVTLSCEQNLNHDAMYWYRQDPGQGLRLIYYSQIVNDFQKGDIAEGYSVSREKKESFPLTVTSAQKNPTAFYLCASSPGTGSGNTIYFGEGSWLTVV.

The chain employs TRBV5-6 and TRBJ1-5, with 7 bases lining up with TRBD1. The CDR3 is made up of 14 amino acids. V was clipped by 3 bases and J by 4 bases; unmatched bases: 4. The germline CDR1 and CDR2 sequences are SGHDT and YYEEEE. CDR3 nucleotides: TGTGCCAGCAGCTCGAGGGACAGAAATCAGCCCCAGCATTTT. Translated: CASSSRDRNQPQHF.

The V gene is TRBV10-3, the J gene TRBJ1-5; the match to TRBD1 covers 7 bases. J lost 5 bases, V lost 10 bases, and 11 bases had no gene match. Germline values: CDR1 ENHRY, CDR2 SYGVKD. The CDR3 has 14 residues. The DNA for the CDR3 is TGTGCCAGCACGAATTCCCAGGGGGATCAGCCCCAGCATTTT. Its translation: CASTNSQGDQPQHF.

The gene calls are TRBV4-3 and TRBJ2-7; 8 bases line up with TRBD1. Germline values: CDR1 LGHNA, CDR2 YSLEER. This CDR3 is 15 amino acids long. V lost 4 bases and J lost 5; bases outside the gene matches: 10. DNA for the CDR3: TGCGCCAGCAGCCGCACGCAGGGGGCGTACCACGAGCAGTACTTC. Its protein is CASSRTQGAYHEQYF.

The V call is TRBV25-1, the J call TRBJ1-3, with D hard to call. The germline V gene has CDR1 MGHDK and CDR2 SYGVNS. This CDR3 region has 16 residues. V lost 1 base, J lost 4 bases, and 14 bases lay in between. The CDR3 spells CASSELQAYGGNTIYF. The CDR3 DNA is TGTGCCAGCAGTGAATTGCAGGCATACGGGGGAAACACCATATATTTT. The full variable domain, completed using reference TRBV25-1 and TRBJ1-3, is EADIYQTPRYLVIGTGKKITLECSQTMGHDKMYWYQQDPGMELHLIHYSYGVNSTEKGDLSSESTVSRIRTEHFPLTLESARPSHTSQYLCASSELQAYGGNTIYFGEGSWLTVV.

This clone has just one count. J is TRBJ2-1 and V is TRBV29-1; D may be TRBD2 (5 bases). The germline gives CDR1 SQVTM, CDR2 ANQGSEA. The CDR3 totals 13 residues. V lost 1 base and J 9 bases, leaving 13 bases between the germline ends. The CDR3 is CSVEGPGSSEQFF. CDR3 nucleotide sequence: TGCAGCGTTGAAGGGCCGGGGAGTTCTGAGCAGTTCTTC.

The CDR3 nucleotides read TGTGCCAGCAGTTCAACAGGCGACTATGGCTACACCTTC. Its protein product is CASSSTGDYGYTF. The chain links TRBV6-5 to TRBJ1-2; tentative D call: TRBD1 (5 bases). CDR1 and CDR2 from the germline V gene are MNHEY and SVGAGI. The CDR3 has 13 amino acids. V lost 4 bases, J lost 3 bases, and 9 bases lay in between.

The CDR3 bases are TGTGCCAGCAGCGGACCTAACAGGGACCCAACTAATGAAAAACTGTTTTTT. Protein sequence: CASSGPNRDPTNEKLFF. The J gene is TRBJ1-4, the V gene TRBV9; possible D gene TRBD1, 6 bases. Trimming stripped 3 bases from V and 0 bases from J, with 15 bases between. The CDR3 loop spans 17 amino acids. Germline V gives CDR1 SGDLS, CDR2 YYNGEE.

This clone has just one count. The chain carries TRBV9 and TRBJ1-2, with no clear D. CDR1 is SGDLS and CDR2 is YYNGEE in the germline V gene. Deletions cut 4 bases from V and 0 bases from J, with 10 bases between. The CDR3 consists of 14 residues. The CDR3, as DNA: TGTGCCAGCAGCCCCCGGACGACTAACTATGGCTACACCTTC. Translated: CASSPRTTNYGYTF.

This chain uses TRBV27 with TRBJ1-5, with a weak D call TRBD1 (5 bases). This CDR3 region has 15 residues. V was shortened by 11 bases and J by 1 base, with 18 bases between the two germline ends. Germline lookup yields CDR1 MNHEY and CDR2 SMNVEV (reference sequence). CDR3 sequence reads: CAAGWGGGSNQPQHF. For the CDR3, the DNA is TGTGCCGCAGGGTGGGGCGGAGGGAGCAATCAGCCCCAGCATTTT.

The chain links TRBV3-1 (or the pseudogene TRBV3-2) to TRBJ1-3; no clear D gene. CDR1 LGHDT and CDR2 YNNKEL come from the germline V gene (reference sequence). CDR3 size: 15 residues. Trimming took 1 base from V and 0 from J, leaving 7 bases between them. The CDR3 here is CASSQGAGSGNTIYF. The CDR3 DNA is TGTGCCAGCAGCCAAGGTGCAGGCTCTGGAAACACCATATATTTT.

The chain recombines TRBV16 with TRBJ2-7, with unresolved D. Deletions cut 4 bases from V and 0 bases from J, with 13 bases between. CDR1 and CDR2 (germline): KGHSY, FQNENV. This CDR3 is built from 15 residues. The CDR3 loop reads CASSPTDSSSYEQYF. The DNA of the CDR3 is TGTGCCAGCAGCCCTACTGACTCGAGCTCCTACGAGCAGTACTTC.

As concerns this clone: Different DNA sequences within this sample yield the same CDR3. The genes are TRBV27 and TRBJ1-1; possibly TRBD1 for D (5 bases). Between the trimmed V and J ends, which lost 3 bases and 1 base, there was a span of 6 bases. The CDR3 covers 13 residues. CDR1 MNHEY and CDR2 SMNVEV come from the germline V gene (reference sequence). The CDR3 region has the DNA TGTGCCAGCAGTTTGGGGCGGAACACTGAAGCTTTCTTT. Encoded protein: CASSLGRNTEAFF.